This TCR beta chain was captured in a study of cytomegalovirus exposure and HLA in healthy donors (dated by TCRdb to between 2016 and 2019). About the study as a whole: An earlier analysis of about 560 of the donors reported under 300 Gb of sequence data and approximately 120 million unique TCR beta sequences obtained from about 179 million T cells. Around 320 gigabases of sequencing data and approximately 84 million unique TCR sequences were included in an early release covering roughly 600 HLA-typed donors. Of the approximately 400 genotyped donors, roughly 80% fell in the genetic ancestry cluster associated with self-reported Caucasian donors. The study was designed to test whether signatures of past pathogen exposure could be identified by cataloging public T cell receptors. The study profiled the T cell repertoires of under 700 subjects by immunosequencing and related them to cytomegalovirus serostatus. In addition to the first cohort of 666 subjects, a separate validation cohort of approximately 110 different subjects was used. The study combined high-throughput TCR immunosequencing, statistical association of individual TCRs with disease status, and machine learning to predict cytomegalovirus infection status. A later analysis re-examined previously published TCR beta repertoires from several hundred donors and added high-resolution HLA genotyping to investigate patterns of TCR occurrence. Rather than drawing on any new phenotypic data, the later analysis identified candidate immune exposures from TCR beta sequences and the way those sequences occurred across donors. In an earlier analysis of over 550 of the donors, high-throughput TCR beta sequencing was used to judge whether each TCR beta V gene segment behaved as functional or pseudogenic. Donor age, sex, ethnicity and CMV serostatus were collected together with the repertoire data. In a later genetic analysis, genome-wide SNP genotypes for 398 of the 666 donors were used, and that subset was treated as a discovery cohort. Every repertoire in the discovery cohort had been generated on one and the same sequencing platform. HLA typing included class I and class II loci at four-digit resolution. Typing coverage differed by locus: A, B, C, DRB1 and DQB1 were typed in about 629-630 donors, DQA1 in about 510, DPA1 in around 580, and DPB1 in 450 to 490. Roughly 5 DR-DQ haplotypes were handled as single units for association and clustering because linkage in the cohort was strong. Among over 350 genotyped donors of the cohort, an average of approximately 230,000 unique TCR beta nucleotide sequences were sequenced per donor, roughly 20% of them non-productive.

As to this clone: Its cognate antigen has yet to be identified. No per-base quality is available; no much larger clone lies one base away.

Study-wide conclusions, independent of this receptor: A later genetic analysis reported fewer N-insertions in productive TCRs among donors in an Asian-associated ancestry cluster than the roughly 700-donor mean. A further reported finding was that TCR beta sequences accurately predicted the HLA-A and HLA-B alleles for most subjects in the first cohort. According to a later analysis, most CMV-associated TCR beta chains appeared to be HLA-restricted, and the HLA associations seemed to be driven largely by CMV exposure. Because some donors lacked HLA typing at each locus, the association tests relied only on the typed subset. At a false discovery rate of 0.05, a later analysis linked under 20,000 TCR beta sequences to specific HLA alleles. A later analysis found that HLA-associated TCR beta chains were more clonally expanded and had lower generation probabilities than equally common non-associated chains. Linkage disequilibrium might explain the correlated functional status among segregating V segments, but an unknown experimental factor could not be ruled out. The sequencing pipeline was judged likely to have produced a cluster of highly shared sequence variants as a technical artifact. Only TCR beta chains were sequenced in this cohort, and the absence of alpha or paired-chain data limited detectable features. In a later analysis, the rate of TCR association differed among HLA loci, with DRB1 alleles having the most associated TCRs and HLA-C alleles having the fewest. In vitro tests confirmed that a few of the cytomegalovirus-associated TCR beta chains recognize cytomegalovirus antigens. A total of about 180 TCR beta chains were listed by the study as associated with cytomegalovirus. Several of the top co-occurrence clusters appeared to be linked to parvovirus B19, influenza, CMV and Epstein-Barr virus, according to a later analysis. The authors suggested that the approach could potentially be generalized to other disease states and immunological phenotypes. The only immune exposure information available for the cohort was CMV serostatus. The presence/absence analyses assumed that sequencing depth was roughly uniform across donors, and that assumption may not be true. Strong co-occurrence of HLA alleles, especially DR and DQ, made assigning TCR associations to individual alleles difficult. Across donors, most TCR sequences were observed very rarely, whereas some public TCRs were present in many individuals. An earlier analysis of some 590 of the donors showed that most TCR beta V segments appeared in productive rearrangements either about 87% or about 30% of the time, which broadly matched IMGT annotations. Approximately 18 rarely observed V segments, including chromosome 9 orphons, were excluded from the earlier analysis of some 590 of the donors because counts were too low. V-gene and J-gene trimming of TCR beta chains was associated with a missense DCLRE1C variant in a later genetic analysis, and the association was replicated in an independent cohort. In both the original and validation cohorts, the classifier was reported to diagnose cytomegalovirus status with high specificity and sensitivity.

The cohort comprised some 700 healthy bone marrow donors. Cohort members were all nominally healthy when sampled, although unrecorded immune exposures were likely present. The donor tested CMV seronegative and was one of the 352 seronegative cohort members. Each donor provided a peripheral blood sample, and peripheral blood mononuclear cells were used for TCR beta sequencing. Genomic DNA extraction from the blood cell samples was performed with the Qiagen DNeasy Blood Extraction Kit. Receptors were amplified or captured by the immunoSEQ multiplex PCR assay. The multiplex PCR relied on a mix of 60 forward primers for TCR Vbeta segments and 13 reverse primers for TCR Jbeta segments. The CDR3 region of rearranged TCR beta genes was amplified from genomic DNA with a multiplex PCR assay. On the Illumina HiSeq System, the amplified TCR beta libraries were sequenced as 87-base-pair reads. The paper's data handling went like this. In a later analysis, some 80 million unique TCR beta chains were counted across the 500 to 700 repertoires, and approximately 9.9 million of these chains were shared by at least two donors. Raw reads were error-corrected and collapsed into unique sequences with a nearest-neighbor algorithm that merged closely related sequences to remove PCR and sequencing errors. V, D and J gene segments were assigned by aligning CDR3 sequences to IMGT reference sequences. Each retained sequence needed at least a six-nucleotide match to both a V gene segment and a J gene segment. Rearrangements were classified as productive when the CDR3 lacked stop codons and remained in frame with V and J, and all other rearrangements were classified as non-productive. CDR3 was defined by IMGT convention, running from the second conserved V-encoded cysteine to the conserved J-encoded phenylalanine. The earlier analysis of about 560 of the donors excluded any sequence lacking an unambiguous match to a single V gene segment. An earlier analysis of approximately 590 of the donors called V segments functional above 56.7% productive rearrangements and segregating when the between-donor standard deviation exceeded 5%. To diagnose cytomegalovirus status from the catalog of TCR beta chain sequences, a statistical classification framework was built. V and J gene assignment, in a later analysis, came from comparing TCR nucleotide sequences with IMGT/GENE-DB human TR gene sequences. Using the TCRdist pipeline, a later analysis assigned CDR3 sequences along with most-parsimonious VDJ recombination scenarios. In a later analysis, each TCR beta chain was defined by its CDR3 amino acid sequence together with its V-gene family, and reads without a unique V-gene family were excluded. As a way to deal with suspected cross-contamination and a sequencing artifact, a later analysis dropped 640 or so nucleotide sequences that were highly shared and had low generation probability. In a later analysis, a clonal expansion index was calculated for each public chain from normalized within-repertoire ranks of inferred template counts. In a later analysis, generation probabilities were computed with a VDJ recombination model fitted to out-of-frame rearrangements, and the resulting probabilities were checked against IGoR. A later analysis scored TCR-TCR, TCR-HLA and TCR-CMV co-occurrence with hypergeometric tests, applying a repertoire-size bias correction to TCR pairs. In a later analysis, false discovery rates were estimated by permuting HLA or CMV assignments 20 times. A later analysis grouped co-occurring TCRs with DBSCAN, adding TCRdist sequence similarity when clustering within HLA-allele-positive subsets. Repertoires with fewer than 30,000 or more than 120,000 public chains, plus five repertoires with anomalous nucleotide sharing, were excluded from co-occurrence clustering. In its TCRdb copy, this immuneACCESS table keeps in-frame sequences only and misses some clones. Where compared with another copy, unresolved V genes explain less than half of these, and the others have no known cause. For V, J and clone size, that table is used; D and trimming come from the DNA. This sample is represented by about 210,000 clones; 75% to 90% of them were singletons. The biggest ten clones account for roughly 0.33% of the sample.

The source material was PBMCs. This clonotype was sampled from a woman younger than 45 in good health and CMV-seronegative.

CDR3 sequence: CASSQDRSGANVLTF. The DNA sequence is TGTGCCAGCTCACAGGACAGGTCTGGGGCCAACGTCCTGACTTTC. The chain couples TRBV18 to TRBJ2-6; 7 bases in the junction line up with TRBD1. V has 4 bases trimmed and J has 1 base trimmed; junction bases matching no gene number 1. The CDR3 starts with the cysteine, ends with the phenylalanine, and has 15 residues. Only the CDR3 part of the read is kept: 45 bases, read in frame from the first base. From the germline V gene, CDR1 is KGHSH and CDR2 is LQKENI.